This TCR beta chain came from a study of cytomegalovirus exposure and HLA in healthy donors. Germline CDR1 SGHNT, CDR2 YENEEA. This CDR3 contains 15 residues. The V and J ends lost 5 bases and 4 bases, in that order; junction bases with no gene match: 8. The PCR was carried out with 60 Vbeta primers and 13 Jbeta primers. Here immunoSEQ multiplex PCR was the method, and the copy in TCRdb shows in-frame clones only, minus some. The data show some 200,000 clones, over 60% seen once. General study results and limits: Per a prior analysis, the majority of TCR beta V segments were productive roughly 87% or roughly 30% of the time. The only immune exposure information that was available was CMV serostatus.

This clone was seen only once. No antigen is known for it. Sequencing input: PBMCs. The chain recombines TRBV11-3 with TRBJ2-7, with TRBD1 matching over 10 bases. The receptor was isolated from a man younger than 30 in good health and CMV-seronegative. In DNA, the CDR3 is TGTGCCAGCAGCGAGACCGGGACAGGGGATTACGAGCAGTACTTC. It encodes CASSETGTGDYEQYF.